The 6 T cell receptor beta chains presented below share a single source sample, sequenced in a study of blood T cell repertoires in COVID-19. TCRdb keeps only in-frame clones here, not all; method: immunoSEQ multiplex PCR. The table records over 250,000 clones, 86% of them present only once. The sequencing input was PBMCs or T cells enriched from blood (not recorded which). Receptors were obtained from a woman younger than 35 who had recovered from COVID-19.

V usage is TRBV27 and J usage is TRBJ2-5; D is unclear. CDR1 and CDR2 from the germline V gene are MNHEY and SMNVEV (reference sequence). The V end was cut by 2 bases, the J end by 7 bases, with 14 bases between. The CDR3 sequence is 14 residues long. The CDR3 is CASSLVPITGTQYF. Here the CDR3 DNA reads TGTGCCAGCAGTTTAGTCCCAATCACCGGGACCCAGTACTTC.

This clone came up once. The chain links TRBV20-1 to TRBJ2-7, with 14 bases identical to TRBD2. Germline-derived CDR1 and CDR2 are DFQATT and SNEGSKA (reference sequence). The CDR3 sequence is 16 residues long. V shed 3 bases and J 2 bases; nucleotides not matched to a gene: 6. The CDR3 spells CSASGTSGRGTYEQYF. The CDR3 coding sequence is TGCAGTGCTAGTGGGACTAGCGGGAGAGGGACCTACGAGCAGTACTTC.

J is TRBJ2-3 and V is TRBV16, with 7 bases lining up with TRBD2. Germline values: CDR1 KGHSY, CDR2 FQNENV. V shed 2 bases and J 3 bases; nucleotides not matched to a gene: 11. The CDR3 extends over 17 amino acids. CDR3 in amino acids: CASSQAAGVLGTDTQYF. The CDR3, as DNA: TGTGCCAGCAGCCAAGCGGCGGGAGTTTTGGGAACAGATACGCAGTATTTT.

CDR3 loop: CASSFVRTGDEQYF. Written as DNA, the CDR3 is TGTGCCAGCAGTTTTGTCCGGACAGGGGACGAGCAGTACTTC. V usage is TRBV28 and J usage is TRBJ2-7; 9 positions agree with TRBD1. J was trimmed by 5 bases and V by 3 bases; bases with no gene match: 5. The CDR3 is made up of 14 amino acids. The germline V gene encodes CDR1 MDHEN and CDR2 SYDVKM.

CDR3 residues: CASSPSGLDTQYF. CDR3 coding DNA: TGTGCCAGCAGCCCCTCCGGTCTGGATACGCAGTATTTT. The V gene is TRBV11-3, the J gene TRBJ2-3; D is uncertain. The CDR3 is 13 amino acids. Germline CDR1 reads SGHNT; CDR2 reads YENEEA. Between the trimmed V and J ends, which lost 5 bases and 6 bases, there was a span of 12 bases.

V usage is TRBV5-4 and J usage is TRBJ2-7, with TRBD1 matching over 11 bases. Per germline, CDR1 SGHNT and CDR2 YYREEE (reference sequence). The CDR3 is 15 amino acids. V gave up 4 bases and J gave up 6 bases; unmatched junction bases: 9. The CDR3 reads CASSPDRGRNSEQYF. CDR3 coding DNA: TGTGCCAGCAGCCCGGACAGGGGGCGAAATAGCGAGCAGTACTTC.